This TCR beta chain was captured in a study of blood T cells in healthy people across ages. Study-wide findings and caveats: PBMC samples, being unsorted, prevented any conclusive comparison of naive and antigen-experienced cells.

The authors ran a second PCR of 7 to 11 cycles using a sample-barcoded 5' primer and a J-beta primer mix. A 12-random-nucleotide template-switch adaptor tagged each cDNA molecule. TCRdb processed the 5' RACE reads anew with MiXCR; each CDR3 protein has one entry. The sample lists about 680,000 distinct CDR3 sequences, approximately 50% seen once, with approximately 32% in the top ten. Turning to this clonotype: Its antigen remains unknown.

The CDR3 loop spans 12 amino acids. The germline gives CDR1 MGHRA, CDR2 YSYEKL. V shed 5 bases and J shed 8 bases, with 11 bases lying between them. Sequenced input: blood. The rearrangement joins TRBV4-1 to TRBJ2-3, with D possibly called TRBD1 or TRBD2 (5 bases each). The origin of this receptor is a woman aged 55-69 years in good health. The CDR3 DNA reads TGCGCCAGCAGCACCCGGGACCGTACGCAGTATTTT. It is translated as CASSTRDRTQYF.